This T cell receptor (beta chain) originates from a study of T cell changes during pregnancy in multiple sclerosis. Repertoires were generated with immunoSEQ multiplex PCR, while TCRdb's copy carries only in-frame clones and drops some. The sample records 70,000 to 80,000 clones, roughly 94% being singletons. CDR1 and CDR2 from the germline V gene are SGDLS and YYNGEE. The CDR3 contains 12 residues. Between the trimmed V and J ends, which lost 3 bases and 9 bases, there was a span of 7 bases. The chain couples TRBV9 to TRBJ1-6, with D possibly TRBD1 on 5 matching bases. This TCR derives from a female donor with multiple sclerosis, enrolled in a pregnancy study. The source was peripheral blood, collected in the third trimester of pregnancy. DNA of the CDR3: TGTGCCAGCAGCGGGAGGGGTTCACCCCTCCACTTT. Translation gives CASSGRGSPLHF.